Each of the 11 T cell receptor beta chains below was sequenced from the same sample in a study of regulatory T cells in long-lasting Graves disease. Time point described: persistent/refractory GD, antithyroid drugs over 5 years with positive TRAb. TCR sequences were obtained from RNA taken from PBMCs. Construction of the TCR beta libraries employed iRepertoire HTBI primers in conjunction with Arm-PCR of CDR3 regions. Each CDR3 protein is one row after TCRdb ran MiXCR on the multiplex PCR reads. This table holds a few hundred thousand distinct CDR3 sequences, approximately 23% found once. The sequencing used peripheral blood mononuclear cells (PBMCs), collected when the disease was refractory, from a patient treated with antithyroid drugs. These receptors were collected from a woman between 40 and 50 years old with Graves disease.

This clonotype has just a few counts. The CDR3 is CASSRKAGQGSYEQYF. CDR3 nucleotide sequence: TGCGCCAGCAGCAGGAAAGCGGGACAGGGGTCCTACGAGCAGTACTTC. This chain uses TRBV5-1 with TRBJ2-7; 10 bases match TRBD1. The CDR3 is 16 amino acids. The V gene end was trimmed by 4 bases and the J gene end by 1 base; junction bases not matched to a gene: 8. Germline values: CDR1 SGHRS, CDR2 YFSETQ.

This clonotype has a count of ten or more. In nucleotides, the CDR3 is TGCAGTGCTCTTTGGCAGGTCTTTGATTCTGGGACTAATGAAAAACTGTTTTTT. It translates to CSALWQVFDSGTNEKLFF. J is TRBJ1-4 and V is TRBV20-1; D uncertain. Germline V lookup: CDR1 DFQATT, CDR2 SNEGSKA (reference sequence). The germline V and J ends were trimmed by 5 bases and 2 bases, with 24 bases remaining between them. This CDR3 is built from 18 residues.

The chain couples TRBV29-1 to TRBJ2-6; D uncertain. Deletions cut 3 bases from V and 4 bases from J, with 4 bases between. Germline CDR1 is SQVTM and CDR2 is ANQGSEA. The CDR3 is 12 amino acids. CDR3: CSVDSGANVLTF. CDR3 sequence (DNA): TGCAGCGTTGACTCGGGGGCCAACGTCCTGACTTTC.

The chain couples TRBV5-1 to TRBJ2-6; D is perhaps TRBD1 (5 bases). Germline V lookup: CDR1 SGHRS, CDR2 YFSETQ. This CDR3 is built from 17 residues. The germline V and J ends were trimmed by 4 bases and 0 bases, with 14 bases remaining between them. CDR3 sequence (DNA): TGCGCCAGCAGCCTCGGACACCTGAGCTCTGGGGCCAACGTCCTGACTTTC. Translated, it gives CASSLGHLSSGANVLTF. The whole variable domain, filled in from reference TRBV5-1 and TRBJ2-6, reads KAGVTQTPRYLIKTRGQQVTLSCSPISGHRSVSWYQQTPGQGLQFLFEYFSETQRNKGNFPGRFSGRQFSNSRSEMNVSTLELGDSALYLCASSLGHLSSGANVLTFGAGSRLTVL.

V is TRBV10-3 and J is TRBJ2-5; D might be TRBD2 (6 bases). Germline lookup yields CDR1 ENHRY and CDR2 SYGVKD. The CDR3 covers 16 residues. V was trimmed by 3 bases and J by 4 bases, leaving 18 bases between them. DNA for the CDR3: TGTGCCATCAGTGACCGAGACCCCAGGAGGGGAGAGACCCAGTACTTC. Its protein is CAISDRDPRRGETQYF.

This clonotype was detected a few times. The chain joins TRBV4-1 to TRBJ1-2; D is undetermined. Germline lookup yields CDR1 MGHRA and CDR2 YSYEKL. This CDR3 region has 14 residues. V lost 3 bases, J lost 1 base, and 9 bases lay in between. The CDR3: CASSQTTINYGYTF. CDR3 in DNA: TGCGCCAGCAGCCAGACGACTATTAACTATGGCTACACCTTC.

The genes are TRBV10-3 and TRBJ1-1, with TRBD1 identical over 10 bases. CDR1 is ENHRY, CDR2 SYGVKD, per germline. CDR3 length: 18 residues. V lost 10 bases and J lost 6; bases outside the gene matches: 23. CDR3 nucleotide sequence: TGTGCCACCTCCCTTAGAGTCCCTCTAAGGGACAGGGGTCCTGAAGCTTTCTTT. Translating gives CATSLRVPLRDRGPEAFF.

The DNA of the CDR3 is TGTGCCAGCGGGGGGCAGGGCGCCGATCTTTATGAAGCTTTCTTT. Protein sequence: CASGGQGADLYEAFF. This chain joins TRBV12-3 or TRBV12-4 and TRBJ1-1; TRBD1 might be the D (6 bases). The V end was cut by 8 bases, the J end by 7 bases, with 23 bases between. There are 15 residues in the CDR3.

This clonotype occurred a few times. The chain uses TRBV29-1 and TRBJ2-2; 10 bases align to TRBD2. CDR3 length equals 15 residues. V lost 4 bases, J lost 1 base, and 3 bases stayed unmatched. CDR1 SQVTM and CDR2 ANQGSEA come from the germline V gene. CDR3 loop: CSVAGTSENTGELFF. DNA for the CDR3: TGCAGCGTTGCCGGGACTAGCGAGAACACCGGGGAGCTGTTTTTT.

This clonotype was detected ten times or more. The V and J genes are TRBV24-1 and TRBJ2-5; D uncertain. The CDR3 consists of 16 residues. The V end lost 5 bases, the J end lost 0 bases, and 15 bases lay between the germline ends. Germline CDR1 reads KGHDR; CDR2 reads SFDVKD. CDR3 DNA sequence: TGTGCCACCAGTGCTCATCGTGGCAACGACCAAGAGACCCAGTACTTC. It codes for CATSAHRGNDQETQYF.

In this sample, this clonotype turned up a few times. V is TRBV11-2 and J is TRBJ2-7; 7 nucleotides align to TRBD2. The CDR3 consists of 15 residues. Losses at the gene ends were 4 bases for V and 0 bases for J; bases not matched to a gene: 6. Germline CDR1 and CDR2: SGHAT and FQNNGV. The CDR3 DNA reads TGTGCCAGCAGCTCTCCTGGGGACTACTCCTACGAGCAGTACTTC. Translated, it gives CASSSPGDYSYEQYF.